Listed below are T cell receptor beta chains from one sample, sequenced in a study of identical twins. Using its own MiXCR run on the 5' RACE reads, TCRdb lists one record per CDR3 protein. The table includes some 710,000 distinct CDR3 sequences, roughly 6% detected once. Input material: naive T cells sorted from blood. The receptors here all came from a man aged 18-30 years in good health. Each CDR3 is given with its conserved first and last residue. The order of the fields is V gene, CDR3 protein.

v_call: TRBV7-9
cdr3_aa: CASSLAMGGHQPQHF

v_call: TRBV5-1
cdr3_aa: CASSLEVAFSYNEQFF

v_call: TRBV30
cdr3_aa: CAWTAVQETQYF

v_call: TRBV27
cdr3_aa: CASSAGSGGYEQYF

v_call: TRBV20-1
cdr3_aa: CSAPNTDTQYF

v_call: TRBV6-1
cdr3_aa: CASSAHGRGGATEAFF

v_call: TRBV29-1
cdr3_aa: CSVRLANTDTQYF

v_call: TRBV25-1
cdr3_aa: CASSEGSRGPGNTIYF

v_call: TRBV28
cdr3_aa: CASSVPGLRAWEQYF

v_call: TRBV12-3/TRBV12-4
cdr3_aa: CASSFGELEAQYF

v_call: TRBV20-1
cdr3_aa: CSAGGRAPAGEAFF

v_call: TRBV5-1
cdr3_aa: CASSLTGSPEAFF

v_call: TRBV7-9
cdr3_aa: CASSGTVNHPHHF

v_call: TRBV9
cdr3_aa: CASSPWGGPIEGDEQFF

v_call: TRBV7-2
cdr3_aa: CASRQLGLAGELREQFF

v_call: TRBV12-3/TRBV12-4
cdr3_aa: CASSFNRVTGELFF

v_call: TRBV20-1
cdr3_aa: CSAPVGPGELFF

v_call: TRBV7-9
cdr3_aa: CASSFDAQETQFF

v_call: TRBV20-1
cdr3_aa: CSARDEGQETQYF

v_call: TRBV7-9
cdr3_aa: CASGNRDPYEQYF

v_call: TRBV11-3
cdr3_aa: CASRRTHWLRVVYEQYF

v_call: TRBV28
cdr3_aa: CASSVLAGEGNEQFF

v_call: TRBV5-6
cdr3_aa: CASGPGRGNEQFF

v_call: TRBV20-1
cdr3_aa: CSAIAGEKYF

v_call: TRBV7-2
cdr3_aa: CASSLVAAGGEQYF

v_call: TRBV12-3/TRBV12-4
cdr3_aa: CASSQLTGTDYNEQFF

v_call: TRBV4-2
cdr3_aa: CASAPPGEALSYNEQFF

v_call: TRBV28
cdr3_aa: CASTLGPVFGSGETQYF

v_call: TRBV7-3
cdr3_aa: CASSQSSLDTQYF

v_call: TRBV9
cdr3_aa: CASSVASEGYEQYF

v_call: TRBV9
cdr3_aa: CASSPGLTYNEQFF

v_call: TRBV5-1
cdr3_aa: CASRKGRTANTGELFF

v_call: TRBV7-9
cdr3_aa: CASSLDGRNYGYTF

v_call: TRBV5-5
cdr3_aa: CASTDEQAGPSYEQYF

v_call: TRBV12-3/TRBV12-4
cdr3_aa: CASNPSGPPNTEAFF

v_call: TRBV28
cdr3_aa: CASSLPGYGQYF

v_call: TRBV7-2
cdr3_aa: CASRTSGRGSDTQYF

v_call: TRBV7-9
cdr3_aa: CAPWGTGVHEQFF

v_call: TRBV4-1
cdr3_aa: CASSQEKARSPTDTQYF